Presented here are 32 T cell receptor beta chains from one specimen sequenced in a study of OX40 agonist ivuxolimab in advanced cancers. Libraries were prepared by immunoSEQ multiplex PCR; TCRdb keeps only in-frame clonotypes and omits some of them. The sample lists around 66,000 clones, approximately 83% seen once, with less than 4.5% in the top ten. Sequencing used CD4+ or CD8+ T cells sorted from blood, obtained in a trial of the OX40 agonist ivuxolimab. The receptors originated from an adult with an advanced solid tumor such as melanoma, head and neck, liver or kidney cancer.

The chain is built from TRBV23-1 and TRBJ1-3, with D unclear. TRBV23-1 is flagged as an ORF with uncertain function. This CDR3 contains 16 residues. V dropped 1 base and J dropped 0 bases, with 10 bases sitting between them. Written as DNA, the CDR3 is TGCGCCAGCAGTCAATATGCGGCTACCTCTGGAAACACCATATATTTT. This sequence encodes CASSQYAATSGNTIYF.

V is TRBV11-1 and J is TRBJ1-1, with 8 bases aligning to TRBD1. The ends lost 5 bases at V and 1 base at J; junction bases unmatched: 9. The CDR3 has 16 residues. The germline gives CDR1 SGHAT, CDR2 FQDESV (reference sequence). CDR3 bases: TGTGCCAGCAGCGCCCGACAGGGGACGTCGAACACTGAAGCTTTCTTT. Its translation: CASSARQGTSNTEAFF.

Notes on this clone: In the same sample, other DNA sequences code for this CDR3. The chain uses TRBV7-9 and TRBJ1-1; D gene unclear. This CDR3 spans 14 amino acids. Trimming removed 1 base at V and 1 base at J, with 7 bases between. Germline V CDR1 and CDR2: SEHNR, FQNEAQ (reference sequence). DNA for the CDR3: TGTGCCAGCAGCTTAGTGGCGGAGAACACTGAAGCTTTCTTT. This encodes CASSLVAENTEAFF.

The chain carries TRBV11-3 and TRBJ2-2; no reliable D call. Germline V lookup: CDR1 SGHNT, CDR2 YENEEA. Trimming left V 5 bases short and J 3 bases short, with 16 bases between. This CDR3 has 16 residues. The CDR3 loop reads CASSPRRSRDTGELFF. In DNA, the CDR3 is TGTGCCAGCAGCCCGCGTAGGTCTCGGGACACCGGGGAGCTGTTTTTT. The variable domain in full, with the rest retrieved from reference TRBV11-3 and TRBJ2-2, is EAGVVQSPRYKIIEKKQPVAFWCNPISGHNTLYWYLQNLGQGPELLIRYENEEAVDDSQLPKDRFSAERLKGVDSTLKIQPAELGDSAVYLCASSPRRSRDTGELFFGEGSRLTVL.

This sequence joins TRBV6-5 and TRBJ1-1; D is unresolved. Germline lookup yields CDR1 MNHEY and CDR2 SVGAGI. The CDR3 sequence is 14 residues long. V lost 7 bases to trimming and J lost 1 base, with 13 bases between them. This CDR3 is CASIGNRGNTEAFF. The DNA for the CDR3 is TGTGCCAGCATCGGGAACAGAGGGAACACTGAAGCTTTCTTT.

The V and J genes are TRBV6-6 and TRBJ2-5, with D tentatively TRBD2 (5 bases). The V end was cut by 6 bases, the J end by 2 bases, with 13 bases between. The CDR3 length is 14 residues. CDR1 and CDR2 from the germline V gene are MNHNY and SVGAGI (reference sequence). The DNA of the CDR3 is TGTGCCAGCAGGACCCCTAGCAGACAAGAGACCCAGTACTTC. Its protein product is CASRTPSRQETQYF.

The CDR3 nucleotides read TGTGCCAGCAGGCCCGGGACAGGGGGACCCGCAACTAATGAAAAACTGTTTTTT. Translated: CASRPGTGGPATNEKLFF. The J gene is TRBJ1-4, the V gene TRBV7-8; 11 bases match TRBD1. This CDR3 spans 18 amino acids. Germline-derived CDR1 and CDR2 are SGHVS and FQNEAQ. The ends lost 6 bases at V and 0 bases at J; junction bases unmatched: 9.

CDR3 in amino acids: CASTWASASNSPLHF. For the CDR3, the DNA is TGTGCCAGCACCTGGGCGTCTGCCTCCAATTCACCCCTCCACTTT. The V gene is TRBV2, the J gene TRBJ1-6; D uncertain. V dropped 7 bases and J dropped 7 bases, with 17 bases sitting between them. Per the germline V gene, CDR1 is SNHLY and CDR2 is FYNNEI. The CDR3 is made up of 15 amino acids.

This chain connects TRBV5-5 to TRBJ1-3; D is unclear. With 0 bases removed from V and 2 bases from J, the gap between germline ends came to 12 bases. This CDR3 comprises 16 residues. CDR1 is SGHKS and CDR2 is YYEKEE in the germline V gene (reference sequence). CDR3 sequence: CASSLDWSAAGNTIYF. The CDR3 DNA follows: TGTGCCAGCAGCTTGGATTGGTCAGCCGCTGGAAACACCATATATTTT.

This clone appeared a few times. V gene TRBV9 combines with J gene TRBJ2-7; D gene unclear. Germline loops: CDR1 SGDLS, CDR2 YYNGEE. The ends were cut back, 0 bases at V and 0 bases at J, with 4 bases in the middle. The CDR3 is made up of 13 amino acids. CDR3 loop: CASSVAHSYEQYF. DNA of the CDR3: TGTGCCAGCAGCGTAGCCCACTCCTACGAGCAGTACTTC.

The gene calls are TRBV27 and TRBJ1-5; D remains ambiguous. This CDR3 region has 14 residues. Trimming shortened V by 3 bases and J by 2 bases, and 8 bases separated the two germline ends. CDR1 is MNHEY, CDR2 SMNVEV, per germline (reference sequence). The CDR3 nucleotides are TGTGCCAGCAGTTTGCGACAAGGCAATCAGCCCCAGCATTTT. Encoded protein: CASSLRQGNQPQHF.

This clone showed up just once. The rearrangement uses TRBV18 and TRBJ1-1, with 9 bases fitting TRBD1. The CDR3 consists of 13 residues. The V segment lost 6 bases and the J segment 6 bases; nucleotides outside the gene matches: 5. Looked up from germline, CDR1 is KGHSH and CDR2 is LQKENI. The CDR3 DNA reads TGTGCCAGCTCCCCGGACAGGGGAGCTGAAGCTTTCTTT. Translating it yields CASSPDRGAEAFF.

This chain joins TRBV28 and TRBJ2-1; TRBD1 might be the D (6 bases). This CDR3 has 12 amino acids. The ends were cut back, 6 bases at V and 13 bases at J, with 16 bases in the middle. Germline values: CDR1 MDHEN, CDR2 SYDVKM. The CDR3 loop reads CASSSTGKGQFF. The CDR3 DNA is TGTGCCAGCAGCTCGACAGGTAAAGGACAGTTCTTC. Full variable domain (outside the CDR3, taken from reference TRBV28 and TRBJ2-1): DVKVTQSSRYLVKRTGEKVFLECVQDMDHENMFWYRQDPGLGLRLIYFSYDVKMKEKGDIPEGYSVSREKKERFSLILESASTNQTSMYLCASSSTGKGQFFGPGTRLTVL.

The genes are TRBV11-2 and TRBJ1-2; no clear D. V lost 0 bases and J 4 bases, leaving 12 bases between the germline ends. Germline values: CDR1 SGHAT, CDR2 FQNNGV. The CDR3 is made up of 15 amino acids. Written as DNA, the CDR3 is TGTGCCAGCAGCTTAGACTTTCGGGATCTCTATGGCTACACCTTC. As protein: CASSLDFRDLYGYTF.

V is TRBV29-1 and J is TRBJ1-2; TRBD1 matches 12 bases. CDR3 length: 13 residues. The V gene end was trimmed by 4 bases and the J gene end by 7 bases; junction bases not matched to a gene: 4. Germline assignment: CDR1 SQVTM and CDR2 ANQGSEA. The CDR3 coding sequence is TGCAGCGTTGCAACGGGACAGGGGGCTGGCTACACCTTC. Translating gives CSVATGQGAGYTF.

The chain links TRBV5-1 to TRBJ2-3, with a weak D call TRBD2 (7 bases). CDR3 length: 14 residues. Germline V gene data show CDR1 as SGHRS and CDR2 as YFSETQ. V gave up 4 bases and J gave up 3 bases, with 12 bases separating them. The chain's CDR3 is CASSRGAVTDTQYF. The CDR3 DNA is TGCGCCAGCAGCCGGGGGGCGGTAACAGATACGCAGTATTTT.

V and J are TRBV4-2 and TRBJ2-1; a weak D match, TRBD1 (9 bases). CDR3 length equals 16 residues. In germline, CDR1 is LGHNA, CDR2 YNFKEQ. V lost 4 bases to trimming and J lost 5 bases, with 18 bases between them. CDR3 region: CASSPGGTGYHNEQFF. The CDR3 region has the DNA TGTGCCAGCAGCCCGGGGGGGACAGGGTACCACAATGAGCAGTTCTTC.

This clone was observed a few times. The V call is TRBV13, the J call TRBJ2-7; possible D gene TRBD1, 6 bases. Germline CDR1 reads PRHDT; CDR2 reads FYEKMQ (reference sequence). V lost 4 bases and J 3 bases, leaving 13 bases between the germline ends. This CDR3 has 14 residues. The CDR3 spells CASSWTGTNYEQYF. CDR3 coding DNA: TGTGCCAGCAGCTGGACCGGGACAAACTACGAGCAGTACTTC. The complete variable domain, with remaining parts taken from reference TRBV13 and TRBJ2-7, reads AAGVIQSPRHLIKEKRETATLKCYPIPRHDTVYWYQQGPGQDPQFLISFYEKMQSDKGSIPDRFSAQQFSDYHSELNMSSLELGDSALYFCASSWTGTNYEQYFGPGTRLTVT.

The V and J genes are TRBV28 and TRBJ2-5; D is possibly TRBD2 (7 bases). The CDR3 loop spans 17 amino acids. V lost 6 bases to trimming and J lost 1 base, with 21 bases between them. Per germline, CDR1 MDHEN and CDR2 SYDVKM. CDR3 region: CASRAEGMGGLQETQYF. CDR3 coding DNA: TGTGCCAGCAGGGCCGAAGGGATGGGGGGGCTCCAAGAGACCCAGTACTTC.

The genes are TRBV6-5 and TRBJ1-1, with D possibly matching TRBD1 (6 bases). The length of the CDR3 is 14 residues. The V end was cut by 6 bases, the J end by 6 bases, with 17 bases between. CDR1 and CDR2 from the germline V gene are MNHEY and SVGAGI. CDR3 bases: TGTGCCAGCAGGCCGTTGGGGGCGCCGGCTGAAGCTTTCTTT. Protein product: CASRPLGAPAEAFF.

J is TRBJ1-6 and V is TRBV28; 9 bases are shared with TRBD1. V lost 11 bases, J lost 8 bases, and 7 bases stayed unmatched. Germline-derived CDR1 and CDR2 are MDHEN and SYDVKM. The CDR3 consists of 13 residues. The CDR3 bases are TGTGCCGTCGGACAGGGGAGGGATTCACCCCTCCACTTT. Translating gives CAVGQGRDSPLHF.

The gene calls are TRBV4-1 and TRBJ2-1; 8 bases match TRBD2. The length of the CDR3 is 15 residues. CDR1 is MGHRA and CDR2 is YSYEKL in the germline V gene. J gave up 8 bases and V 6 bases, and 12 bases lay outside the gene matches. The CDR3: CASRGRGGWYDEQFF. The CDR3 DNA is TGCGCCAGCAGGGGACGGGGGGGCTGGTATGATGAGCAGTTCTTC.

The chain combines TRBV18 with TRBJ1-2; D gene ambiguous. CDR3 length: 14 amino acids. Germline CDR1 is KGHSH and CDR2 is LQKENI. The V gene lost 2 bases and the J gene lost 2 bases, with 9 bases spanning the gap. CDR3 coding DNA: TGTGCCAGCTCACCATCGCCGGAGAACTATGGCTACACCTTC. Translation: CASSPSPENYGYTF.

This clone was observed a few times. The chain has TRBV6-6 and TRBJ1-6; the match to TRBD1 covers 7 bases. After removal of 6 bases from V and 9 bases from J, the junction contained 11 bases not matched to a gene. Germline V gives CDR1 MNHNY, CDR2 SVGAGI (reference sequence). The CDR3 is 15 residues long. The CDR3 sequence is CASRGPTGSGSPLHF. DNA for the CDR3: TGTGCCAGCAGGGGACCGACAGGGTCCGGTTCACCCCTCCACTTT.

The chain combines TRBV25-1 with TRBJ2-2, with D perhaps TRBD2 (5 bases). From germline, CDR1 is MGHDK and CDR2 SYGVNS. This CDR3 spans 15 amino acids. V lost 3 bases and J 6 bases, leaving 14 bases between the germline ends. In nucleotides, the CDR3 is TGTGCCAGCAGTGAGGCGGGCGTAGGGTCCGGGGAGCTGTTTTTT. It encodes CASSEAGVGSGELFF.

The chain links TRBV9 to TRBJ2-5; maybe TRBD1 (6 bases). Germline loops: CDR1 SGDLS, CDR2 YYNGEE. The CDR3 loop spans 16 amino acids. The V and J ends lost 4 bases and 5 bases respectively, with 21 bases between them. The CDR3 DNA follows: TGTGCCAGCAGCCCGAGGACAGCTAGGGCGGTGGAGACCCAGTACTTC. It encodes CASSPRTARAVETQYF.

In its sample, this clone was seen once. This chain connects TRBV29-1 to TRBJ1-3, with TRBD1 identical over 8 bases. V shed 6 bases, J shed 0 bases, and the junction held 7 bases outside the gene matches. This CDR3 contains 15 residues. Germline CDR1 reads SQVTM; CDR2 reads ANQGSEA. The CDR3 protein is CSVGGQGDSGNTIYF. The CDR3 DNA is TGCAGCGTGGGAGGACAGGGCGACTCTGGAAACACCATATATTTT.

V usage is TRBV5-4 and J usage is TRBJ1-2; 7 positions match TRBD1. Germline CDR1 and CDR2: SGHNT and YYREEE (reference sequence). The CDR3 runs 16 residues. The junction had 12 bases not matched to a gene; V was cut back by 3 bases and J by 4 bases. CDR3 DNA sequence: TGTGCCAGCAGCTCCCTTCCTTCGGCAGGGGGCTATGGCTACACCTTC. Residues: CASSSLPSAGGYGYTF. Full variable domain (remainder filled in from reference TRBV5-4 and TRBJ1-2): ETGVTQSPTHLIKTRGQQVTLRCSSQSGHNTVSWYQQALGQGPQFIFQYYREEENGRGNFPPRFSGLQFPNYSSELNVNALELDDSALYLCASSSLPSAGGYGYTFGSGTRLTVV.

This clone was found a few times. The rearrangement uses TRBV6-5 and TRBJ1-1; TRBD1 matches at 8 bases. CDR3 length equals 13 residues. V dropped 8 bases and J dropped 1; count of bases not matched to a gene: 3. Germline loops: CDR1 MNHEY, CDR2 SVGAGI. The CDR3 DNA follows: TGTGCCAGCGGCGGGACAGGGAACACTGAAGCTTTCTTT. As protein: CASGGTGNTEAFF.

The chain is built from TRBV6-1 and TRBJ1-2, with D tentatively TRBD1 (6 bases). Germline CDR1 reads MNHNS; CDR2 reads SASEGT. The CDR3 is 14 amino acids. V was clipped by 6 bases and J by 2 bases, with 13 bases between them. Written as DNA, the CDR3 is TGTGCCAGCAGCACCGGGACACAGAACTATGGCTACACCTTC. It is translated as CASSTGTQNYGYTF.

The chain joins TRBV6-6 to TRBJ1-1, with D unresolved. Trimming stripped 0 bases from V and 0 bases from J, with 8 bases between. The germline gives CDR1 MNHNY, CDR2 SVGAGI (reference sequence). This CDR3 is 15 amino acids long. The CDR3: CASSYSRGLNTEAFF. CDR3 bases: TGTGCCAGCAGTTACTCACGCGGATTGAACACTGAAGCTTTCTTT.

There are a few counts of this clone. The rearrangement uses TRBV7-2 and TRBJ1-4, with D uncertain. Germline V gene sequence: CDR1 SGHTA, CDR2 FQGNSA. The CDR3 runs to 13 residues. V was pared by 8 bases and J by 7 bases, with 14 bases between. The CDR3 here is CASRTMGGEKLFF. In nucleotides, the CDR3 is TGTGCCAGCCGCACAATGGGCGGTGAAAAACTGTTTTTT.